This T cell receptor beta chain was recorded in a study of blood T cells in healthy people across ages. Trimming pared 3 bases from V and 2 bases from J, leaving 13 bases between. The CDR3 spans 16 residues. From germline, CDR1 is SEHNR and CDR2 FQNEAQ (reference sequence). With a J-beta primer mix and a sample-barcoded 5' primer, a second PCR ran roughly 7 to 11 cycles. Paired-end reads containing CDR3 totaled no fewer than 3 million for each sample. TCRdb processed the 5' RACE reads anew with MiXCR; each CDR3 protein has one entry. The table lists 1.5 million to 2 million distinct CDR3 sequences, 28% of them singletons.

The chain employs TRBV7-9 and TRBJ2-2; no clear D gene. This clonotype was sampled from a woman in her twenties or thirties in good health. Sequencing was done on a sample of blood. The CDR3 region has the DNA TGTGCCAGCAGCTTTCGTCCCAGTACCAACACCGGGGAGCTGTTTTTT. Its translation: CASSFRPSTNTGELFF.